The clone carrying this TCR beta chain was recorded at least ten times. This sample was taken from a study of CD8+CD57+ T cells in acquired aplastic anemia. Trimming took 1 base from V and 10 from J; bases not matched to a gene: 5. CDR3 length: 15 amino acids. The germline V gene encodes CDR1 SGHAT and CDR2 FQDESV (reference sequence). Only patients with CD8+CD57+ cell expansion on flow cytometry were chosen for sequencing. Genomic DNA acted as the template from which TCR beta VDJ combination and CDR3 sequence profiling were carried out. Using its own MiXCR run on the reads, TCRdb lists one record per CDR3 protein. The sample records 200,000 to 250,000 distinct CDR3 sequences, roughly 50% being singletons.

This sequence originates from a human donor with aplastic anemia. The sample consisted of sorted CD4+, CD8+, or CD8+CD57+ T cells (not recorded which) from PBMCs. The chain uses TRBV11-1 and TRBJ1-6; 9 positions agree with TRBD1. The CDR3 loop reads CASSLEGTGQSPLHF. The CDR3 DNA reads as TGTGCCAGCAGCTTAGAGGGGACAGGGCAATCACCCCTCCACTTT.